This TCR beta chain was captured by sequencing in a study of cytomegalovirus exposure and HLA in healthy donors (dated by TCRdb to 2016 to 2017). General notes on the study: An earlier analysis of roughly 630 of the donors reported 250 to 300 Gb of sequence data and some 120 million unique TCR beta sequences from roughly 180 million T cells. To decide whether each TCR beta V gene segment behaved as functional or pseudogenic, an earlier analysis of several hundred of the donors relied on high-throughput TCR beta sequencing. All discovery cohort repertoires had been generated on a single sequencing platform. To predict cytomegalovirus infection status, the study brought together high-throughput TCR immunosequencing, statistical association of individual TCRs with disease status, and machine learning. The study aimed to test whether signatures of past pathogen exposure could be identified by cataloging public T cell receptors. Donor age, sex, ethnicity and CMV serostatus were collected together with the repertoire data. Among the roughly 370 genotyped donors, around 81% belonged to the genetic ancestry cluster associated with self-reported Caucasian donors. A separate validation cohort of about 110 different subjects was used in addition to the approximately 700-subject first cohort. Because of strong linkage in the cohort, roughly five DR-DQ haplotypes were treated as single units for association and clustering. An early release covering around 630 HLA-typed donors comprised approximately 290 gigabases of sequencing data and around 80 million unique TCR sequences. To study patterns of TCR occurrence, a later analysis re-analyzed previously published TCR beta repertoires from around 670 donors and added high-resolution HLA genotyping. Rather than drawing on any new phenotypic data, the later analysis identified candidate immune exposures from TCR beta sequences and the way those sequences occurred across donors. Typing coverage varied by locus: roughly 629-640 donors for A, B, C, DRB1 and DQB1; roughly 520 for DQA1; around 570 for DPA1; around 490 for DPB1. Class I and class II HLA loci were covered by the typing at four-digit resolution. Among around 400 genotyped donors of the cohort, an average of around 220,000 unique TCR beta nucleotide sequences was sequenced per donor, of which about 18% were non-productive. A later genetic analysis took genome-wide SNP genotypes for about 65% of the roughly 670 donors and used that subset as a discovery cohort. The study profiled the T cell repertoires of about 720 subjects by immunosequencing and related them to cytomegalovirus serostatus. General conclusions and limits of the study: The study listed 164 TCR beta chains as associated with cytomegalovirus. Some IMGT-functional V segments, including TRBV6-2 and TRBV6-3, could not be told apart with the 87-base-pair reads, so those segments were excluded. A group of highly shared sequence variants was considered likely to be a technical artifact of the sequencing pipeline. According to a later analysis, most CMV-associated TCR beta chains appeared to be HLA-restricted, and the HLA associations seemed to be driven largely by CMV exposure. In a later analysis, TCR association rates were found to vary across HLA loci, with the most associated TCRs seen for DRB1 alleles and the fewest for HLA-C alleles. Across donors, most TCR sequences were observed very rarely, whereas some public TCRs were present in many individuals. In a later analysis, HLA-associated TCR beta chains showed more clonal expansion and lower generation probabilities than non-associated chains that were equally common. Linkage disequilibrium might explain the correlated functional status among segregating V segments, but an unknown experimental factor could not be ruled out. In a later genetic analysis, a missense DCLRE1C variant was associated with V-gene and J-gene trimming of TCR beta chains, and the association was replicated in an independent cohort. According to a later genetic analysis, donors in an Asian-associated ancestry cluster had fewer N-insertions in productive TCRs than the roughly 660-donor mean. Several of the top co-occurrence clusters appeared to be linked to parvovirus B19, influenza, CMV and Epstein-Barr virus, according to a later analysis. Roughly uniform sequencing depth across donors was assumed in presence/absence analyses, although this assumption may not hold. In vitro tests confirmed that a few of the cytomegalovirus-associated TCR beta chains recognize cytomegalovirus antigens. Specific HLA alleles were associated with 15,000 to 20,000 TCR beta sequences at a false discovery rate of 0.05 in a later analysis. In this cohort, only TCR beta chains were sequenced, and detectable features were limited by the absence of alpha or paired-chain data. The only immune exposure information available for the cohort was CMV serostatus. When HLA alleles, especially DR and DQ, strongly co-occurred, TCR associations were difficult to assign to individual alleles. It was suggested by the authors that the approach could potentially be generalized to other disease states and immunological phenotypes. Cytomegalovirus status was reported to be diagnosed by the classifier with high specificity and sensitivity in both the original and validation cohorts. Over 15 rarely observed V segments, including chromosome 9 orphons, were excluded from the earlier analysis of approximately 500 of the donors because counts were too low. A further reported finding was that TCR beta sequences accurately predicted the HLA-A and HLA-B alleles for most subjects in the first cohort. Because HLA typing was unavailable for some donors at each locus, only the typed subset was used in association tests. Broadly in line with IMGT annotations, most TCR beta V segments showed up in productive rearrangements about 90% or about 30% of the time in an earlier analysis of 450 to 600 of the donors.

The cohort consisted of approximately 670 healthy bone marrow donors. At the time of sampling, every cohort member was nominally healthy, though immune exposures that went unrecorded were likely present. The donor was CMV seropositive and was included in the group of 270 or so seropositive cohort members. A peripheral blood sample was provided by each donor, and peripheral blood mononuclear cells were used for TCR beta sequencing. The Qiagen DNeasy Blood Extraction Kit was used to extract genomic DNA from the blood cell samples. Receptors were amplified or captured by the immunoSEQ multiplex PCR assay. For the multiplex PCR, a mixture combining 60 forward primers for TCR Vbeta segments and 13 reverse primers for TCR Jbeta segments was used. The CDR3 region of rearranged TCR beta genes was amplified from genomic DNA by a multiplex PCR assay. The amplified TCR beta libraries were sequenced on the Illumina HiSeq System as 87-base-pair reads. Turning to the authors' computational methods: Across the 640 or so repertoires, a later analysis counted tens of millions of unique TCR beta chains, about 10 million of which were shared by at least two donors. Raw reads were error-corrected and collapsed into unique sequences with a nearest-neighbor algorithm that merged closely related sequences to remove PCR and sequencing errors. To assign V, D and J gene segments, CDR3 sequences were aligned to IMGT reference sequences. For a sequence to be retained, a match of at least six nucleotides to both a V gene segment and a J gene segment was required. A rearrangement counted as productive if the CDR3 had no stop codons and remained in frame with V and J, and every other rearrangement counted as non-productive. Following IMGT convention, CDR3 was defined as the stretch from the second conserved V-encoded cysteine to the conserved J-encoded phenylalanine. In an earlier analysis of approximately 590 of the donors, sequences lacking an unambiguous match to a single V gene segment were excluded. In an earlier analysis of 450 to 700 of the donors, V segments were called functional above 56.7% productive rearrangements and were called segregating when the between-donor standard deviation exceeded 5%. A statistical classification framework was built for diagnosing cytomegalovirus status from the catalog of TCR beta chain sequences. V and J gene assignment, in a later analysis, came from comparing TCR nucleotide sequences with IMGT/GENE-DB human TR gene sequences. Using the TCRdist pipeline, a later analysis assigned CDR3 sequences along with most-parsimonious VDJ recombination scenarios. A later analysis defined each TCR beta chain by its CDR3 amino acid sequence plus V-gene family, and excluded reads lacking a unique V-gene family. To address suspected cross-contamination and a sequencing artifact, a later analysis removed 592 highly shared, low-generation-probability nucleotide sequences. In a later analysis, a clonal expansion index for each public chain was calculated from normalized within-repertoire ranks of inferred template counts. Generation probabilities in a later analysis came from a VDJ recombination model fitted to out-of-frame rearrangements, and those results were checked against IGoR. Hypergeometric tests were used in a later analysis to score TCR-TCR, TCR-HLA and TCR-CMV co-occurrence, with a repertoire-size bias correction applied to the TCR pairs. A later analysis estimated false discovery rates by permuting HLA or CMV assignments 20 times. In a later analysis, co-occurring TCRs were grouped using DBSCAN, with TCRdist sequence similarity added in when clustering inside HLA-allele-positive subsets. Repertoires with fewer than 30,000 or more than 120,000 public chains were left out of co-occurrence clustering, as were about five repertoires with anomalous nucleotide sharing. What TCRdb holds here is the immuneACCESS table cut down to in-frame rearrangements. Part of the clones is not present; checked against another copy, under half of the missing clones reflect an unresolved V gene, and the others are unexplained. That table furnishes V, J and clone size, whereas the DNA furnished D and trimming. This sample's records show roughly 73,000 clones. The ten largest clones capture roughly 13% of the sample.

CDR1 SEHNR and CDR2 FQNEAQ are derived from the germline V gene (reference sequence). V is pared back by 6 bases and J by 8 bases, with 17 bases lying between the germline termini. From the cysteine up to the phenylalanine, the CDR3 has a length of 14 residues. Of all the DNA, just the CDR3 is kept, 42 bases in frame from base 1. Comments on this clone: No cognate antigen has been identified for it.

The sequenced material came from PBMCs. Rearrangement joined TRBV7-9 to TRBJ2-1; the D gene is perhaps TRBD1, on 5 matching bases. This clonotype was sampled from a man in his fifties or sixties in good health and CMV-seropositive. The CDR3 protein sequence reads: CASSSPGIGDEQFF. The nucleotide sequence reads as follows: TGTGCCAGCAGTTCTCCAGGGATTGGGGATGAGCAGTTCTTC.